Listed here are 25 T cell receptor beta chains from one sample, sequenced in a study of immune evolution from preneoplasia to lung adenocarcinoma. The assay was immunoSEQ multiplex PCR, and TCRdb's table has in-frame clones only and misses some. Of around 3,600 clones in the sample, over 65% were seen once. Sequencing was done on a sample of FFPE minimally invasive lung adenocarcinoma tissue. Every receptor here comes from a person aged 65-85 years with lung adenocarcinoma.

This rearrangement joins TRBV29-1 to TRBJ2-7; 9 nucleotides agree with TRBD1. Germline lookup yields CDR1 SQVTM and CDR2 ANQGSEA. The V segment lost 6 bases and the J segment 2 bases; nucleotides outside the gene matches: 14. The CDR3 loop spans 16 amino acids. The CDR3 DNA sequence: TGCAGCGTGCGTGGGACCGGGACAGGGATCCCCTACGAGCAGTACTTC. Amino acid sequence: CSVRGTGTGIPYEQYF.

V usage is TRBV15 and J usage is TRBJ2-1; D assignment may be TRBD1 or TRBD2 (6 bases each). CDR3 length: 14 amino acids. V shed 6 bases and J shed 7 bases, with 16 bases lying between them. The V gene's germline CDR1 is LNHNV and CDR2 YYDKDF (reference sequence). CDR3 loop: CATRGIGGGNEQFF. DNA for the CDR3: TGTGCCACCAGGGGTATCGGGGGCGGGAATGAGCAGTTCTTC.

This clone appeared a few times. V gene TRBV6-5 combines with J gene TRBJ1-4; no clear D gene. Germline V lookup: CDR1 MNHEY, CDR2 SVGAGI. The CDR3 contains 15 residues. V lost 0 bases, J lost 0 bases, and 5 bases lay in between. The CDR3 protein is CASSYSGATNEKLFF. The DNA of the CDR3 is TGTGCCAGCAGTTACTCGGGTGCAACTAATGAAAAACTGTTTTTT.

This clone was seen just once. In DNA form, the CDR3 reads TGTGCCAGTAGTAAAGGGGGCAGGGGGTCTGAAGCTTTCTTT. Translated, it gives CASSKGGRGSEAFF. The gene calls are TRBV19 and TRBJ1-1; 7 bases map to TRBD1. V lost 4 bases and J lost 6; bases outside the gene matches: 8. Germline values: CDR1 LNHDA, CDR2 SQIVND (reference sequence). The CDR3 has 14 residues.

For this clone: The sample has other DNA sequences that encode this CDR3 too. CDR3 sequence: CAISGGSYEQYF. The CDR3 region has the DNA TGTGCCATCAGTGGGGGTTCCTACGAGCAGTACTTC. This chain uses TRBV10-3 with TRBJ2-7; D is ambiguous. The V and J ends lost 4 bases and 1 base respectively, with 5 bases between them. In germline, CDR1 is ENHRY, CDR2 SYGVKD. This CDR3 is built from 12 residues.

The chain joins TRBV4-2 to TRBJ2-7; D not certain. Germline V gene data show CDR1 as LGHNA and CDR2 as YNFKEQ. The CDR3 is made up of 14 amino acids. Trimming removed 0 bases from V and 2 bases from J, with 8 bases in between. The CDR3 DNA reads TGTGCCAGCAGCCAAGATTTGTTAGCCTACGAGCAGTACTTC. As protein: CASSQDLLAYEQYF.

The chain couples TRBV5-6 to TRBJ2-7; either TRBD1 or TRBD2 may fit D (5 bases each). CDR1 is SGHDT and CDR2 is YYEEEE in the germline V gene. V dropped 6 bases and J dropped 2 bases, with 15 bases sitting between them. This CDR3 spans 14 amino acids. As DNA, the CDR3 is TGTGCCAGCACCCCGGGACGGTCCACCTACGAGCAGTACTTC. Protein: CASTPGRSTYEQYF.

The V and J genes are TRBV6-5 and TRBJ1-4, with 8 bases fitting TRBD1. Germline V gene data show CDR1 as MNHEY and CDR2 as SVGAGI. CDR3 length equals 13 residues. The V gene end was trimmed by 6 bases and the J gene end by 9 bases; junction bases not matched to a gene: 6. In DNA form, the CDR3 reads TGTGCCAGCAGCCCGACAGGGGAACAAAAACTGTTTTTT. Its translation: CASSPTGEQKLFF.

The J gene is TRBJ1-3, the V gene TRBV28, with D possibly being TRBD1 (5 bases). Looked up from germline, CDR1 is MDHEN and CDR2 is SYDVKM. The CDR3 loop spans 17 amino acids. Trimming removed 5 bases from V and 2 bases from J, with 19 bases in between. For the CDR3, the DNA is TGTGCCAGCAGTCTTACCCATAGATGGGGGGCTGGAAACACCATATATTTT. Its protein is CASSLTHRWGAGNTIYF.

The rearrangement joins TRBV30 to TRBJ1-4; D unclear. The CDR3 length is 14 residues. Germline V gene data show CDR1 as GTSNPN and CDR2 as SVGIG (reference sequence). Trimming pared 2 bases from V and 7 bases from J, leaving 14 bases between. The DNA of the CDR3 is TGTGCCTGGAGTAGCGCTTACTCCGGTGAAAAACTGTTTTTT. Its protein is CAWSSAYSGEKLFF. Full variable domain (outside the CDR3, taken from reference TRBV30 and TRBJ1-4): SQTIHQWPATLVQPVGSPLSLECTVEGTSNPNLYWYRQAAGRGLQLLFYSVGIGQISSEVPQNLSASRPQDRQFILSSKKLLLSDSGFYLCAWSSAYSGEKLFFGSGTQLSVL.

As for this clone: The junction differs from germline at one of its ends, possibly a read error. CDR3 nucleotide sequence: TGTGCCAGCACTGAAGGGGCGAAATATAGCAATCAGCCCCAGCATTTT. Translating gives CASTEGAKYSNQPQHF. This rearrangement joins TRBV2 to TRBJ1-5; possible D gene TRBD1, 5 bases. CDR3 length: 16 residues. Germline CDR1 and CDR2: SNHLY and FYNNEI. The full variable domain, completed using reference TRBV2 and TRBJ1-5, is EPEVTQTPSHQVTQMGQEVILRCVPISNHLYFYWYRQILGQKVEFLVSFYNNEISEKSEIFDDQFSVERPDGSNFTLKIRSTKLEDSAMYFCASTEGAKYSNQPQHFGDGTRLSIL.

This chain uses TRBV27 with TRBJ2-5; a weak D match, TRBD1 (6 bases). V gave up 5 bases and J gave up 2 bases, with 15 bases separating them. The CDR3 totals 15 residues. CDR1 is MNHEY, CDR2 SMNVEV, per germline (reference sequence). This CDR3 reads CASSPGQTPQETQYF. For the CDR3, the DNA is TGTGCCAGCAGTCCAGGACAGACTCCTCAAGAGACCCAGTACTTC.

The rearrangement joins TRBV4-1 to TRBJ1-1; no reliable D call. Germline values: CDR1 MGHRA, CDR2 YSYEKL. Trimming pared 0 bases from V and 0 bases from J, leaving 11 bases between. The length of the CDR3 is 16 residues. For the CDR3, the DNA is TGCGCCAGCAGCCAAGAAACAGTAATAGTGAACACTGAAGCTTTCTTT. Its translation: CASSQETVIVNTEAFF.

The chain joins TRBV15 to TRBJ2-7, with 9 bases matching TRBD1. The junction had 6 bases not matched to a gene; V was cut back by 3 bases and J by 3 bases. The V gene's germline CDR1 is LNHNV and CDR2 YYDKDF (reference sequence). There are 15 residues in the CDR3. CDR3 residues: CATSRDTGGGYEQYF. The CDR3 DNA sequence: TGTGCCACCAGCAGGGATACAGGGGGCGGCTACGAGCAGTACTTC.

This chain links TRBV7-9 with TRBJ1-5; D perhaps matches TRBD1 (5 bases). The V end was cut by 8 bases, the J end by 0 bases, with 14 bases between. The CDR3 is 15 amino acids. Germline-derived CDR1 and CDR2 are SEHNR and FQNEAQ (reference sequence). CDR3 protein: CASGPGGGSNQPQHF. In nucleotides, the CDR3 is TGTGCCAGCGGCCCGGGGGGAGGTAGCAATCAGCCCCAGCATTTT.

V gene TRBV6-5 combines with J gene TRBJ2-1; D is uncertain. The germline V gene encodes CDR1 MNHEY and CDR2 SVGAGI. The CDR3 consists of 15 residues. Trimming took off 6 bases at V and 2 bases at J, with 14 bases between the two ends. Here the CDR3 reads CASSSDIEPYNEQFF. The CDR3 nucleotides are TGTGCCAGCAGCTCCGACATAGAGCCCTACAATGAGCAGTTCTTC.

CDR3 protein: CAIRGDYQIGTDTQYF. CDR3 bases: TGTGCCATCAGGGGGGACTACCAAATTGGCACAGATACGCAGTATTTT. J is TRBJ2-3 and V is TRBV10-3; 7 bases fit TRBD2. The CDR3 consists of 16 residues. The germline CDR1 and CDR2 sequences are ENHRY and SYGVKD. The J segment lost 1 base and the V segment lost 6 bases, leaving 10 bases of the junction unmatched.

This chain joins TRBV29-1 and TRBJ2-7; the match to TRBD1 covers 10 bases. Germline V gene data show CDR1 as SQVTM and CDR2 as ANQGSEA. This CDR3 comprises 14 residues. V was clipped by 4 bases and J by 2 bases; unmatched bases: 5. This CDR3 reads CSVAPGQGTYEQYF. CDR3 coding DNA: TGCAGCGTTGCTCCGGGACAGGGGACCTACGAGCAGTACTTC.

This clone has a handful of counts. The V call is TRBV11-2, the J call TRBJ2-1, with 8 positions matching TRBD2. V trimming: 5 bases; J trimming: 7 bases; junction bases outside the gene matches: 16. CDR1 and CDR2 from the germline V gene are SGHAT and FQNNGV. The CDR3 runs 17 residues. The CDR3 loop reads CASSGGLAGFFGNEQFF. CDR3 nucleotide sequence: TGTGCCAGCAGCGGAGGTTTAGCGGGATTTTTTGGGAATGAGCAGTTCTTC.

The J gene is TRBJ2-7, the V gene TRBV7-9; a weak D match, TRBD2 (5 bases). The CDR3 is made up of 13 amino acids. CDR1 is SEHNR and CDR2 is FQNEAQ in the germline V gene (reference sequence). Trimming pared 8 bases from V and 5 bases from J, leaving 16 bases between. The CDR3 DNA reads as TGTGCCAGCGGAGGAGAGAGGGAAAACGAGCAGTACTTC. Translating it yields CASGGERENEQYF.

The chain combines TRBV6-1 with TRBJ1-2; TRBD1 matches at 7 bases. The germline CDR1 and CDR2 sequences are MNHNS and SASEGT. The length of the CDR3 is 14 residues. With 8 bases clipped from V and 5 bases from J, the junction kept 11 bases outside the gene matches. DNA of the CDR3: TGTGCCAGCGGATCGAGGGGGCGCGATTATGGCTACACCTTC. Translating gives CASGSRGRDYGYTF.

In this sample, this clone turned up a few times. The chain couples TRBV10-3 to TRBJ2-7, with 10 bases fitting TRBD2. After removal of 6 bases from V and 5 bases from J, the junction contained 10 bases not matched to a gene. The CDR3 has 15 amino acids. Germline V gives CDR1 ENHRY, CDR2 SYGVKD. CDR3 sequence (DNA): TGTGCCATCAGCGGGCTAGCGGGAGAAAGCAACGAGCAGTACTTC. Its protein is CAISGLAGESNEQYF.

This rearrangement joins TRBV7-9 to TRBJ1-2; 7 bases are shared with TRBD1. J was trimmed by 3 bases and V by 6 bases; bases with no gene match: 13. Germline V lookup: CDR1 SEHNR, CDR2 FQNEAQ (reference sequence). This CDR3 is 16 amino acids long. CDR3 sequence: CASSKTLGGQHYGYTF. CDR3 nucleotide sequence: TGTGCCAGCAGTAAAACCCTCGGGGGACAGCACTATGGCTACACCTTC.

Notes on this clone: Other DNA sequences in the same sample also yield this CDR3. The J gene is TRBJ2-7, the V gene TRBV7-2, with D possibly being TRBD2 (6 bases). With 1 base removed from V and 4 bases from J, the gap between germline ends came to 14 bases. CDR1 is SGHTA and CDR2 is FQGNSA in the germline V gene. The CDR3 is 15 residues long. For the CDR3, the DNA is TGTGCCAGCAGCTTAGGAGGGGACTTAACTTACGAGCAGTACTTC. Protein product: CASSLGGDLTYEQYF.

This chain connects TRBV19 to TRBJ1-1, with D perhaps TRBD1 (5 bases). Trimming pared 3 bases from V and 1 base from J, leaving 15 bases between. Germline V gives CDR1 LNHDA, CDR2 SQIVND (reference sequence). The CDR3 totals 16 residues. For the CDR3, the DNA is TGTGCCAGTAGTATTGAAGGGGCCAGACCGAACACTGAAGCTTTCTTT. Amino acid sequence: CASSIEGARPNTEAFF.